This T cell receptor (beta chain) was identified during a study of long-term antiretroviral therapy in people with HIV. Trimming removed 3 bases from V and 0 bases from J, with 18 bases in between. Germline V lookup: CDR1 SGHAT, CDR2 FQNNGV. CDR3 length equals 18 residues. To note about this clone: The antigen is not known.

Findings of the study overall: Compared with controls, HIV repertoires showed narrower CDR3 length ranges.

The assay, immunoSEQ v3.0, was run at survey level. TCRdb's copy holds only in-frame clones and misses some; the assay was immunoSEQ multiplex PCR. The sample has around 26,000 clones, 70% to 90% seen once. The sample was unsorted PBMCs, taken approximately 2.6 years after starting antiretroviral therapy. The genes are TRBV11-2 and TRBJ1-3; tentative D call: TRBD1 (5 bases). This clonotype originated in a middle-aged man with HIV. CDR3 protein: CASSFAFGDFNSGNTIYF. The CDR3 coding sequence is TGTGCCAGCAGCTTCGCATTCGGGGACTTCAACTCTGGAAACACCATATATTTT.